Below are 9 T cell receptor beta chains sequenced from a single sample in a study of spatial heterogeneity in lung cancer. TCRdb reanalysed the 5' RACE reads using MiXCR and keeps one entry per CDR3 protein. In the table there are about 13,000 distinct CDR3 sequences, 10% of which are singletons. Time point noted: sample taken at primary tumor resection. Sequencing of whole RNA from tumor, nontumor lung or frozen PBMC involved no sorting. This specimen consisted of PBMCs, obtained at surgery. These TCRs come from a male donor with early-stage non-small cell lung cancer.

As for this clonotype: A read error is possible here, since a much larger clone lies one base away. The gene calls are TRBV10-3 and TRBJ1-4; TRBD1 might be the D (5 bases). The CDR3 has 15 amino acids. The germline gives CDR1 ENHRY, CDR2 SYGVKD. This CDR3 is CAISDVGAFNGKLFF. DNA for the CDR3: TGTGCCATCAGTGATGTCGGGGCCTTTAATGGAAAACTGTTTTTT.

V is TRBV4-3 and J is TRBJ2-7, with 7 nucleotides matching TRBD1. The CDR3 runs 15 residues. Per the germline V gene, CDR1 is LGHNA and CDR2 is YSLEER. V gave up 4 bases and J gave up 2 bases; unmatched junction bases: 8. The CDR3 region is CASSPSWQGAYEQYF. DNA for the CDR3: TGCGCCAGCAGCCCCTCGTGGCAGGGGGCCTACGAGCAGTACTTC.

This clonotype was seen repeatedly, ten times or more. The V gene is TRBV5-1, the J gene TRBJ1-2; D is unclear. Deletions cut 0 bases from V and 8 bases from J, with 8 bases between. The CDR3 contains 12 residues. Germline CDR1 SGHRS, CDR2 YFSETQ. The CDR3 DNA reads TGCGCCAGCAGCTTGGCGGGTCCCGGCTACACCTTC. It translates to CASSLAGPGYTF.

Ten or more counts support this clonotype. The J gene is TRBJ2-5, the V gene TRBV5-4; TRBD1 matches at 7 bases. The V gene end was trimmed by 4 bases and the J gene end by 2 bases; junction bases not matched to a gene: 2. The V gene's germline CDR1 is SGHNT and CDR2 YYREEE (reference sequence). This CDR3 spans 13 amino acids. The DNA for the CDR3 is TGTGCCAGCAGCGGGACAGAGCAAGAGACCCAGTACTTC. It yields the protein CASSGTEQETQYF.

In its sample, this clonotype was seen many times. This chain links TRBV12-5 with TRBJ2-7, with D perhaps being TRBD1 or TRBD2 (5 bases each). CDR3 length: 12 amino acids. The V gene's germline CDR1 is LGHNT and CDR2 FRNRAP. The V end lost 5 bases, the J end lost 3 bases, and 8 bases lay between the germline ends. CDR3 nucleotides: TGTGCTAGTGGTACGGGGCTCTACGAGCAGTACTTC. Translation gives CASGTGLYEQYF.

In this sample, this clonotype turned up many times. DNA for the CDR3: TGCAGTGCGACCCCTCACATCCCAGGGGGACAAGAGACCCAGTACTTC. This encodes CSATPHIPGGQETQYF. V usage is TRBV20-1 and J usage is TRBJ2-5; 7 bases fit TRBD1. Germline trimming cut 6 bases from V and 2 bases from J; bases unmatched to any gene: 15. The germline CDR1 and CDR2 sequences are DFQATT and SNEGSKA (reference sequence). The CDR3 spans 16 residues.

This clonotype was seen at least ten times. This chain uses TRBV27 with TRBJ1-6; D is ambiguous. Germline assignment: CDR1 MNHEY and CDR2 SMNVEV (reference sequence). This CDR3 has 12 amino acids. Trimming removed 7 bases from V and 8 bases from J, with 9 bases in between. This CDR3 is CASKTADSPLHF. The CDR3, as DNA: TGTGCCAGCAAGACGGCCGATTCACCCCTCCACTTT.

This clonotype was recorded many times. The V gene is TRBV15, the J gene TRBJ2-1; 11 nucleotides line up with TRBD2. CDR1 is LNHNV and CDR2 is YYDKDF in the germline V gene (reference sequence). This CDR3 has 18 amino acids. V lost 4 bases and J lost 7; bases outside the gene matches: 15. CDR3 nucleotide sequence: TGTGCCACCAGCACAGACCGTAGCGGGAGGGCCGGGCGGAATGAGCAGTTCTTC. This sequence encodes CATSTDRSGRAGRNEQFF.

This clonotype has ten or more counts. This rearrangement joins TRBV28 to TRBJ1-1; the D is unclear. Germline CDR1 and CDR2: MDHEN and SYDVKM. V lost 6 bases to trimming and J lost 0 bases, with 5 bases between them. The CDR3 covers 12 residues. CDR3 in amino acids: CASSVMNTEAFF. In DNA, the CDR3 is TGTGCCAGCAGCGTCATGAACACTGAAGCTTTCTTT.